This T cell receptor beta chain was captured by sequencing in a study of cytomegalovirus exposure and HLA in healthy donors. This CDR3 is 14 amino acids long. V lost 3 bases to trimming and J lost 0 bases; unmatched junction nucleotides: 1. Germline CDR1 is SGHDT and CDR2 is YYEEEE. Primers included in the PCR were 60 Vbeta and 13 Jbeta primers. The method was immunoSEQ multiplex PCR; TCRdb's version includes in-frame clones alone and lacks a portion of them. The data hold roughly 100,000 clones, with around two thirds observed a single time. Concerning this clone: The antigen is not known.

The study's findings and limits: Researchers reportedly found TCR beta sequences accurately predicted most subjects' HLA-A and HLA-B alleles. Common viral pathogens seemed, in a later analysis, to connect with several of the most significant clusters.

The TCR comes from a woman between 50 and 59 years old in good health and CMV-seronegative. Material for sequencing was PBMCs. V usage is TRBV5-6 and J usage is TRBJ2-7; the match to TRBD1 covers 9 bases. In DNA form, the CDR3 reads TGTGCCAGCAGCTGGGGACAGGGCTCCTACGAGCAGTACTTC. This encodes CASSWGQGSYEQYF.